A single TCR beta chain is shown here with its context. Its antigen remains unidentified. Base qualities are not provided; no much larger clone lies one nucleotide away. This entry comes from a study of blood T cell repertoires in COVID-19 (dated by TCRdb to about 2020). A note on the overall study: Samples from collaborators originated in the United States, Italy and Spain and spanned both the acute and convalescent phases of COVID-19. The prospective study material was composed of cDNA or gDNA derived from T cells, B-cell-depleted T cells, or PBMCs. Nearly every sample came with metadata listing a de-identified subject ID, COVID-19 status, age in years and sex. Samples came from the ongoing ImmuneRACE study (first 160 participants) plus 1,254 subjects from 6 global collaborators. Where available, HLA class I and class II types were taken from metadata supplied by the sample provider and were not determined by assay-based typing. Deeply sampled blood TCRbeta repertoires from subjects exposed to, actively infected with, or recovered from COVID-19 were included in the dataset. The repertoires were released in a freely available public database meant as a resource for research on the immune response to SARS-CoV-2.

Enrolling through a virtual design, the prospective study's participants ranged in age from roughly 18 to 100 years and lived across roughly 24 United States geographic areas. Cohort assignment in the prospective study relied on participant-reported clinical history from a screening survey and a study questionnaire. Recovered participants in ImmuneRACE Cohort 3 were defined as having two consecutive negative NP/OP PCR tests, clearance from a healthcare professional, or resolution of symptoms. In the prospective study, mobile phlebotomists collected whole blood, serum and a nasopharyngeal or oropharyngeal swab from each participant. Participants in the prospective study had the option to provide additional blood draws and questionnaires over a roughly two-month period. Prospective study blood samples were shipped either frozen or at room temperature before DNA extraction. The V end gives up 5 bases and the J end 8 bases, leaving 5 bases in the junction not matched to a gene. From the cysteine up to the phenylalanine, the CDR3 has a length of 15 residues. Only the CDR3 DNA is retained, 45 bases long and in frame from the first base. CDR1 MNHEY and CDR2 SVGAGI are derived from the germline V gene.

The immunoSEQ Assay, a bias-controlled multiplex PCR, was used to amplify TCRbeta CDR3 regions from genomic DNA. The original pipeline was this. Nucleated cell counts per sample were estimated from amplification of reference gene primers within the assay. To quantify the absolute abundance of each unique TCRbeta CDR3 rearrangement, sequence reads were collapsed and filtered. Productive Simpson clonality was computed per sample as the square root of Simpson's diversity index over productive rearrangements. The immuneACCESS repertoire file appears here via TCRdb, limited to in-frame rearrangements. These files lack a portion of the clones; in checked studies, under half of the deficit traces to unresolved V genes, and the cause of the others is not known. V and J calls and clone size are given by that table; D and trimming were obtained from the DNA. The table for this sample lists 100,000 or so clones; approximately 86% of them were counted only once. Approximately 2.4% of the sample goes to the ten largest clones.

The investigation overall reported the following: The amount of clinical and demographic metadata varied by source and participant and was provided uncurated.

The chain links TRBV6-5 with TRBJ1-6; TRBD1 agrees with 11 junctional bases. The clonotype comes from a woman between 50 and 59 years old who had recovered from COVID-19. Sequencing was performed on PBMCs or T cells enriched from blood (not recorded which). The base sequence is TGTGCCAGCAGTCTACGGACAGGGGGCGATTCACCCCTCCACTTT. This yields the protein CASSLRTGGDSPLHF.